These 2 T cell receptor beta chains originate from one sample sequenced in a study of T cell repertoires in cytomegalovirus infection. No antigen has been identified for these receptors. MiXCR was run by TCRdb on the reads, yielding one entry per CDR3 protein. The sample includes about 120,000 distinct CDR3 sequences, roughly 30% of them seen just once. The source material was CD8+ T cells from cultured PBMCs, sampled from culture after CMV antigen stimulation. These receptors were collected from a human donor in good health (CMV status not recorded). Some clones in this sample may be carry-over from other donors' samples.

The chain has TRBV5-4 and TRBJ2-1, with no clear D. The CDR3 runs 13 residues. V was pared by 0 bases and J by 5 bases, with 6 bases between. Germline CDR1 SGHNT, CDR2 YYREEE (reference sequence). The CDR3: CASSLGINNEQFF. Here the CDR3 DNA reads TGTGCCAGCAGCTTGGGAATTAACAATGAGCAGTTCTTC.

The gene calls are TRBV5-6 and TRBJ2-1; D is undetermined. Per germline, CDR1 SGHDT and CDR2 YYEEEE. This CDR3 contains 16 residues. V was clipped by 3 bases and J by 0 bases, with 13 bases between them. In DNA form, the CDR3 reads TGTGCCAGCAGCTCTTATAGACTTAACTCCTACAATGAGCAGTTCTTC. Its translation is CASSSYRLNSYNEQFF.